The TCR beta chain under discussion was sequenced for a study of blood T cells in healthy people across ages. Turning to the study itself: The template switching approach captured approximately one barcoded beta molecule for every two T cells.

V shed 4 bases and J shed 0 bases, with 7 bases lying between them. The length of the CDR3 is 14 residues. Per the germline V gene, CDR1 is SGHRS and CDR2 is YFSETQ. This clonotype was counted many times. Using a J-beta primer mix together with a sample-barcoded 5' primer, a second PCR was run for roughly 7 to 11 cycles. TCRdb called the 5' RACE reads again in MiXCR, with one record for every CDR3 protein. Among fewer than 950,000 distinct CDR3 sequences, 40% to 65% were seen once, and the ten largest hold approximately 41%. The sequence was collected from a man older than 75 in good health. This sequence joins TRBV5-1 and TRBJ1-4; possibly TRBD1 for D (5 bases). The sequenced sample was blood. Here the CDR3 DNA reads TGCGCCAGCAGCGAGGACACAACTAATGAAAAACTGTTTTTT. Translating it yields CASSEDTTNEKLFF.